The entry below describes one T cell receptor (beta chain). Its target is not known. Using viral peptide pools, the ViraFEST assay grew out antigen-specific CD4+ T cells prior to sequencing. At the end of approximately 10 days of culture, CD4+ T cells were isolated. Each vaccine recipient was nucleocapsid antibody negative and had no prior SARS-CoV-2 infection. PBMC cultures contained about 2 million cells per well, 7.5 to 10 IU/ml IL-2 and around 9.4 ug/ml peptides. Cultures had half their medium replaced with IL-2 medium on days 3 and 7. These data belong to a study of vaccination effects on CD4 cells after COVID-19. This CDR3 has 15 residues. V shed 1 base and J 6 bases; nucleotides not matched to a gene: 5. Germline V gives CDR1 LGHDT, CDR2 YNNKEL (reference sequence). Produced via immunoSEQ multiplex PCR; TCRdb's table is partial and in-frame only. The sample comprises 30,000 to 35,000 clones, around 78% of which are singletons, and 27% rests with the top ten.

This chain connects TRBV3-1 (or the pseudogene TRBV3-2) to TRBJ2-1; 8 nucleotides match TRBD1. Source: CD4+ T cells from PBMCs cultured with HCoV-OC43 spike peptides, taken before COVID-19 vaccination. Subset reported: HCoV-OC43 spike overlapping peptide pool stimulation. The sequence came from a human donor who received a COVID-19 vaccine. The CDR3 reads CASSQGTGPRNEQFF. The CDR3 DNA reads as TGTGCCAGCAGCCAAGGGACAGGGCCGCGCAATGAGCAGTTCTTC.